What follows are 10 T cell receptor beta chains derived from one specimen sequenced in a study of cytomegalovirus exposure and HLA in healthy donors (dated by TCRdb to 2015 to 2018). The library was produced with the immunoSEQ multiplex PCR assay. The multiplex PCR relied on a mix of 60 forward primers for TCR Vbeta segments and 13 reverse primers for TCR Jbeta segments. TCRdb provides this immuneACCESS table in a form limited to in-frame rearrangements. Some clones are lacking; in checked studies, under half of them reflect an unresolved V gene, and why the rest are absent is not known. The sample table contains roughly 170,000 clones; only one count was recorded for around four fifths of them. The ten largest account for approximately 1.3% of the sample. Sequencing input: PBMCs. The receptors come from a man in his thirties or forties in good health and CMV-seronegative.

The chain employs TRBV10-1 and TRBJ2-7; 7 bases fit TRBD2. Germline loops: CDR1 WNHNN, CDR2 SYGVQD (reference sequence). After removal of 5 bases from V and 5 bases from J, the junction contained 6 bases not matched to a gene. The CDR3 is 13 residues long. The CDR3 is CASSSSGRNEQYF. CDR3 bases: TGCGCCAGCAGTTCCTCCGGGAGGAACGAGCAGTACTTC.

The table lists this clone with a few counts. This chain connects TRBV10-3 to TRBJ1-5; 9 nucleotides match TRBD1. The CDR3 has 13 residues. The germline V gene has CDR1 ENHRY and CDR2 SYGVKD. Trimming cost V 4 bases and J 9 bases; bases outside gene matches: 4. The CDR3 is CAISGDRVGPQHF. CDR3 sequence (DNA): TGTGCCATCAGTGGGGACAGGGTGGGGCCCCAGCATTTT.

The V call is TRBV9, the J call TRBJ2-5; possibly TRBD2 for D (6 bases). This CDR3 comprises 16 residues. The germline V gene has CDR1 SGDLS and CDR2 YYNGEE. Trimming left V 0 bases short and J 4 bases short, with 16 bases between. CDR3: CASSVAFSGSRETQYF. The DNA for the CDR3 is TGTGCCAGCAGCGTAGCCTTTAGCGGTAGTAGAGAGACCCAGTACTTC.

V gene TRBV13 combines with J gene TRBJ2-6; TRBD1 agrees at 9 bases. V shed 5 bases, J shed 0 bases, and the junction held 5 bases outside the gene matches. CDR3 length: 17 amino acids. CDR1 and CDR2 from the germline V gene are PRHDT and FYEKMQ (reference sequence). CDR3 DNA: TGTGCCAGCAGCCCACAGGGGGCAAACTCTGGGGCCAACGTCCTGACTTTC. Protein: CASSPQGANSGANVLTF.

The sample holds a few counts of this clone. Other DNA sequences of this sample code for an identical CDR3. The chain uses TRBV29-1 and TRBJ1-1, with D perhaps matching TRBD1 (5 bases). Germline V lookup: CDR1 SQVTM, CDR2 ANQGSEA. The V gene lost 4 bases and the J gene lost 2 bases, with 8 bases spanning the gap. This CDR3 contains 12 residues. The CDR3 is CSVVTGNTEAFF. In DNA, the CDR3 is TGCAGCGTTGTCACAGGAAACACTGAAGCTTTCTTT.

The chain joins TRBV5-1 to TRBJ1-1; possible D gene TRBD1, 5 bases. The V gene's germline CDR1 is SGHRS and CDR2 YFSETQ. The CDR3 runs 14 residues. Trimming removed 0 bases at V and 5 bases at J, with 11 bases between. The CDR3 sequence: CASSLGYGGTEAFF. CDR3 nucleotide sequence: TGCGCCAGCAGCTTGGGGTATGGGGGGACTGAAGCTTTCTTT.

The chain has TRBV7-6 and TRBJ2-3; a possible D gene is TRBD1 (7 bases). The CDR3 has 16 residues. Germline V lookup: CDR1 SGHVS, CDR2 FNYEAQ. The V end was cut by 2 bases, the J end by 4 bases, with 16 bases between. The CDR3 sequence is CASSLTTRGVSDTQYF. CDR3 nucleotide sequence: TGTGCCAGCAGCTTAACAACCAGGGGGGTCTCAGATACGCAGTATTTT.

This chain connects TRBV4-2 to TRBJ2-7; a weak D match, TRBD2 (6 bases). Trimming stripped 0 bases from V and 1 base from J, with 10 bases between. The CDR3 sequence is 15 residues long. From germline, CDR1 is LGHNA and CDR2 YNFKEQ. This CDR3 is CASSQEPGTSYEQYF. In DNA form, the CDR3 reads TGTGCCAGCAGCCAAGAGCCCGGGACTTCCTACGAGCAGTACTTC.

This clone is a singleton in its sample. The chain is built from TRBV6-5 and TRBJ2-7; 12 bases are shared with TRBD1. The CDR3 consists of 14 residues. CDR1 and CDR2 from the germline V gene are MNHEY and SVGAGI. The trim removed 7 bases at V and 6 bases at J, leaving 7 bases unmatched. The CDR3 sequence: CASTSGTGGFEQYF. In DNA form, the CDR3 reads TGTGCCAGCACTTCCGGGACAGGGGGCTTCGAGCAGTACTTC.

CDR3 loop: CASSLLENEQFF. CDR3 nucleotides: TGTGCCAGCAGCTTGTTGGAGAATGAGCAGTTCTTC. The chain is built from TRBV5-4 and TRBJ2-1; D gene unclear. Trimming left V 1 base short and J 7 bases short, with 6 bases between. Germline CDR1 and CDR2: SGHNT and YYREEE (reference sequence). The CDR3 is 12 amino acids.